The 27 T cell receptor beta chains below come from one sample, sequenced in a study of CD8+CD57+ T cells in acquired aplastic anemia (dated 2018 in TCRdb). Sequencing instrument: Illumina HiSeq 2000. Genomic DNA was used as template for profiling of TCR beta VDJ combinations and CDR3 sequences. TCRdb handled the public reads itself, with Q25 trimming in fastp and clone calling in MiXCR, and kept productive beta chains. Every CDR3 protein is listed once, alongside the most common genes and DNA of its rows. In this sample the table shows approximately 130,000 distinct CDR3 sequences, 35% to 50% of which occur a single time. The ten most abundant clones make up 8% to 9% of the sample. Sequencing used sorted CD4+, CD8+, or CD8+CD57+ T cells (not recorded which) from PBMCs. The receptors shown here come from a human donor in good health, serving as a control.

This clonotype has only a few counts. The V and J genes are TRBV6-1 and TRBJ2-2; D gene uncertain. Trimming removed 4 bases from V and 0 bases from J, with 9 bases in between. CDR3 length equals 15 residues. Germline assignment: CDR1 MNHNS and CDR2 SASEGT. The CDR3 here is CASSVSVANTGELFF. CDR3 in DNA: TGTGCCAGCAGTGTGAGCGTCGCGAACACCGGGGAGCTGTTTTTT.

This clonotype occurred a few times. The rearrangement links TRBV2 to TRBJ1-1; D gene ambiguous. The CDR3 has 15 amino acids. Germline V gene lookup returns CDR1 SNHLY and CDR2 FYNNEI. The germline V and J ends were trimmed by 6 bases and 1 base, with 15 bases remaining between them. In DNA form, the CDR3 reads TGTGCCAGCAGCCCAGATGTTGGGAAGAACACTGAAGCTTTCTTT. Encoded protein: CASSPDVGKNTEAFF.

This clonotype was seen many times. The rearrangement links TRBV15 to TRBJ1-5; a weak D match, TRBD1 (6 bases). Trimming pared 1 base from V and 4 bases from J, leaving 11 bases between. This CDR3 region has 15 residues. CDR1 and CDR2 from the germline V gene are LNHNV and YYDKDF (reference sequence). CDR3: CATSRGGRMNQPQHF. The CDR3 DNA sequence: TGTGCCACCAGCAGAGGGGGGCGGATGAATCAGCCCCAGCATTTT.

This clonotype was counted at least ten times. The V and J genes are TRBV3-1 and TRBJ1-6; D is unresolved. The V and J ends lost 4 bases and 7 bases respectively, with 5 bases between them. CDR1 and CDR2 from the germline V gene are LGHDT and YNNKEL (reference sequence). The CDR3 sequence is 12 residues long. The CDR3 nucleotides read TGTGCCAGCAGCCCTGTGAATTCACCCCTCCACTTT. This codes for CASSPVNSPLHF.

This clonotype was counted at least ten times. The chain couples TRBV9 to TRBJ1-2; the match to TRBD1 covers 7 bases. Germline CDR1 reads SGDLS; CDR2 reads YYNGEE. CDR3 length: 15 amino acids. J gave up 8 bases and V 4 bases, and 14 bases lay outside the gene matches. CDR3 amino acids: CASSPGTAPDRGYTF. The CDR3 DNA is TGTGCCAGCAGCCCAGGGACAGCACCGGATCGAGGCTACACCTTC.

At least ten counts were recorded for this clonotype. This rearrangement joins TRBV5-1 to TRBJ2-3, with D possibly being TRBD1 (5 bases). CDR3 length equals 15 residues. Trimming took off 3 bases at V and 4 bases at J, with 15 bases between the two ends. In germline, CDR1 is SGHRS, CDR2 YFSETQ. CDR3: CASSWGLTRADTQYF. In DNA, the CDR3 is TGCGCCAGCAGCTGGGGCCTCACCCGTGCAGATACGCAGTATTTT.

This clonotype was counted many times. The V and J genes are TRBV25-1 and TRBJ1-1, with D unclear. Trimming pared 0 bases from V and 2 bases from J, leaving 10 bases between. Germline V gene data show CDR1 as MGHDK and CDR2 as SYGVNS. The CDR3 is 15 residues long. The CDR3 sequence: CASSEYGGSNTEAFF. The CDR3 nucleotides read TGTGCCAGCAGTGAATATGGTGGCAGTAACACTGAAGCTTTCTTT.

About this clonotype itself: This may stem from a read error, because a much larger clone lies one nucleotide away. This likely comes from a read error, as the CDR3 has no conserved phenylalanine or tryptophan at its end. This chain joins TRBV5-1 and TRBJ2-2; TRBD1 might be the D (6 bases). From germline, CDR1 is SGHRS and CDR2 YFSETQ. This CDR3 spans 15 amino acids. The germline V and J ends were trimmed by 2 bases and 4 bases, with 12 bases remaining between them. In nucleotides, the CDR3 is TGCGCCAGCAGCTTATGGGCAGGGGTCACCGGGGAGCTGTTTCTT. It encodes CASSLWAGVTGELFL.

In this sample, this clonotype turned up once. The gene calls are TRBV9 and TRBJ1-4; the D gene is possibly TRBD1 (5 bases). Trimming took 4 bases from V and 12 from J, leaving 16 bases between them. This CDR3 has 13 residues. Germline V gene sequence: CDR1 SGDLS, CDR2 YYNGEE. The CDR3 spells CASSIGVGEELFF. The CDR3 bases are TGTGCCAGCAGCATCGGGGTGGGGGAAGAACTGTTTTTT.

In this sample, this clonotype turned up many times. This chain joins TRBV19 and TRBJ2-5, with D tentatively TRBD1 or TRBD2 (5 bases each). From germline, CDR1 is LNHDA and CDR2 SQIVND (reference sequence). Trimming took 3 bases from V and 2 from J, leaving 13 bases between them. The CDR3 sequence is 15 residues long. The DNA for the CDR3 is TGTGCCAGTAGTATTGGGGACGGATCTCAAGAGACCCAGTACTTC. Its translation: CASSIGDGSQETQYF. The full variable domain, completed using reference TRBV19 and TRBJ2-5, is DGGITQSPKYLFRKEGQNVTLSCEQNLNHDAMYWYRQDPGQGLRLIYYSQIVNDFQKGDIAEGYSVSREKKESFPLTVTSAQKNPTAFYLCASSIGDGSQETQYFGPGTRLLVL.

This chain joins TRBV15 and TRBJ2-7; D gene ambiguous. Trimming stripped 0 bases from V and 2 bases from J, with 2 bases between. Per the germline V gene, CDR1 is LNHNV and CDR2 is YYDKDF (reference sequence). The CDR3 contains 12 residues. The chain's CDR3 is CATSRDTYEQYV. CDR3 in DNA: TGTGCCACCAGCAGAGACACCTACGAGCAGTACGTC.

The chain carries TRBV3-1 and TRBJ1-3; D not resolved. The germline V gene has CDR1 LGHDT and CDR2 YNNKEL (reference sequence). V lost 2 bases, J lost 1 base, and 12 bases lay in between. The CDR3 has 16 amino acids. The CDR3 DNA sequence: TGTGCCAGCAGCCAACCAGGAAAAATGTCTGGAAACACCATATATTTT. It is translated as CASSQPGKMSGNTIYF.

Many counts were recorded for this clonotype. This rearrangement joins TRBV9 to TRBJ2-2; D is unclear. CDR1 SGDLS and CDR2 YYNGEE come from the germline V gene. V lost 0 bases, J lost 6 bases, and 9 bases lay in between. The CDR3 is 14 amino acids. CDR3 bases: TGTGCCAGCAGCGTAGGGCCAGCCTCCGGGGAGCTGTTTTTT. Residues: CASSVGPASGELFF.

In its sample, this clonotype was seen many times. The rearrangement joins TRBV20-1 to TRBJ2-3; 11 positions agree with TRBD2. With 4 bases clipped from V and 9 bases from J, the junction kept 9 bases outside the gene matches. There are 14 residues in the CDR3. Germline lookup yields CDR1 DFQATT and CDR2 SNEGSKA (reference sequence). Here the CDR3 DNA reads TGCAGTGCTATACAGACTAGCGGGGAAAGGACGCAGTATTTT. Its translation: CSAIQTSGERTQYF.

This clonotype came up many times. The rearrangement uses TRBV7-8 and TRBJ2-3, with D possibly being TRBD2 (5 bases). This CDR3 spans 15 amino acids. CDR1 and CDR2 from the germline V gene are SGHVS and FQNEAQ. The V end was cut by 5 bases, the J end by 1 base, with 13 bases between. The CDR3 loop is CASSGFLAGTDTQYF. The CDR3 nucleotides are TGTGCCAGCAGCGGGTTTCTAGCTGGCACAGATACGCAGTATTTT. Full variable domain (rest looked up from reference TRBV7-8 and TRBJ2-3): GAGVSQSPRYKVAKRGQDVALRCDPISGHVSLFWYQQALGQGPEFLTYFQNEAQLDKSGLPSDRFFAERPEGSVSTLKIQRTQQEDSAVYLCASSGFLAGTDTQYFGPGTRLTVL.

In this sample, this clonotype turned up many times. The V and J genes are TRBV27 and TRBJ1-2; D is ambiguous. Per the germline V gene, CDR1 is MNHEY and CDR2 is SMNVEV (reference sequence). V was pared by 2 bases and J by 0 bases, with 7 bases between. There are 14 residues in the CDR3. CDR3 loop: CASSLRFANYGYTF. The CDR3, as DNA: TGTGCCAGCAGTTTAAGGTTTGCTAACTATGGCTACACCTTC.

Only a few counts were recorded for this clonotype. V is TRBV6-1 and J is TRBJ2-5; 10 bases are shared with TRBD1. Germline V gene data show CDR1 as MNHNS and CDR2 as SASEGT. J gave up 7 bases and V 2 bases, and 10 bases lay outside the gene matches. The CDR3 extends over 16 amino acids. CDR3 in amino acids: CASSERGQGIRVTQYF. The CDR3 DNA follows: TGTGCCAGCAGTGAACGGGGACAGGGGATTCGGGTGACCCAGTACTTC.

V and J are TRBV11-1 and TRBJ1-5, with D possibly being TRBD1 (5 bases). Germline V lookup: CDR1 SGHAT, CDR2 FQDESV (reference sequence). This CDR3 has 13 amino acids. Trimming left V 6 bases short and J 3 bases short, with 9 bases between. CDR3 nucleotides: TGTGCCAGCAGTCGGGGGTTCAATCAGCCCCAGCATTTT. Translated: CASSRGFNQPQHF.

V gene TRBV24-1 combines with J gene TRBJ1-2; D might be TRBD1 (5 bases). The V gene lost 6 bases and the J gene lost 3 bases, with 10 bases spanning the gap. Germline CDR1 is KGHDR and CDR2 is SFDVKD. The CDR3 consists of 13 residues. The CDR3 sequence is CATSLGPYYGYTF. CDR3 nucleotides: TGTGCCACCAGTTTGGGACCATACTATGGCTACACCTTC.

The sample holds many counts of this clonotype. The chain is built from TRBV24-1 and TRBJ2-1; D not certain. This CDR3 region has 15 residues. Germline V CDR1 and CDR2: KGHDR, SFDVKD. V lost 5 bases, J lost 5 bases, and 15 bases lay in between. CDR3: CATSVSNNLNNEQFF. The CDR3, as DNA: TGTGCCACCAGTGTGAGCAACAACCTAAACAATGAGCAGTTCTTC.

This clonotype was detected only once. Germline and junction disagree at one end, which may indicate a read error. The J gene is TRBJ1-2, the V gene TRBV15, with a tentative D call TRBD1 (5 bases). This CDR3 spans 17 amino acids. Germline CDR1 LNHNV, CDR2 YYDKDF (reference sequence). In DNA, the CDR3 is TGTGCCACCAGCAGAGAAACCCGGGACGGGGTGAACTGTGGCTACACCTTC. Its protein product is CATSRETRDGVNCGYTF.

This clonotype has ten or more counts. The chain combines TRBV19 with TRBJ2-5, with TRBD1 as a possible D gene (5 bases). Trimming left V 8 bases short and J 2 bases short, with 15 bases between. CDR1 and CDR2 (germline): LNHDA, SQIVND (reference sequence). The CDR3 sequence is 14 residues long. The CDR3 DNA reads TGTGCCAGTTCCACCCAGGGTTGGCAAGAGACCCAGTACTTC. Translated, it gives CASSTQGWQETQYF.

CDR3 bases: TGCAGTGCTCTTAGGGGGGAGACCCAGTACTTC. It codes for CSALRGETQYF. The chain is built from TRBV20-1 and TRBJ2-5, with D perhaps TRBD1 (6 bases). CDR1 is DFQATT, CDR2 SNEGSKA, per germline (reference sequence). V was trimmed by 5 bases and J by 5 bases, leaving 9 bases between them. This CDR3 contains 11 residues.

Within the sample, this clonotype is medium-sized. The J gene is TRBJ1-1, the V gene TRBV15, with 7 bases lining up with TRBD1. Germline V CDR1 and CDR2: LNHNV, YYDKDF (reference sequence). V was clipped by 1 base and J by 5 bases; unmatched bases: 4. The CDR3 spans 14 residues. The CDR3 reads CATSRGQGGTEAFF. CDR3 sequence (DNA): TGTGCCACCAGCAGAGGACAGGGAGGAACTGAAGCTTTCTTT.

V usage is TRBV10-3 and J usage is TRBJ2-3; 8 bases fit TRBD2. The CDR3 is 16 residues long. Trimming removed 0 bases from V and 4 bases from J; junction bases left unmatched: 6. Germline V gene lookup returns CDR1 ENHRY and CDR2 SYGVKD. The CDR3 region is CAISESIGAGADTQYF. CDR3 in DNA: TGTGCCATCAGTGAGTCAATAGGAGCGGGGGCAGATACGCAGTATTTT.

A few counts support this clonotype. The junction departs from the called germline gene at one end, perhaps through a read error. V and J are TRBV20-1 and TRBJ1-2; TRBD1 aligns across 8 bases. The CDR3 is made up of 12 amino acids. The germline gives CDR1 DFQATT, CDR2 SNEGSKA (reference sequence). This CDR3 reads CGATQGGDGYTF. As DNA, the CDR3 is TGCGGTGCTACACAGGGGGGGGATGGCTACACCTTC.

Points on this clonotype: A much larger clone lies a single base off, so this may be a read error. The chain links TRBV5-1 to TRBJ1-2; TRBD1 agrees at 9 bases. V gave up 3 bases and J gave up 8 bases; unmatched junction bases: 14. CDR1 is SGHRS and CDR2 is YFSETQ in the germline V gene. The CDR3 runs to 16 residues. DNA of the CDR3: TGCGCCAGCAGCTCGGGTATTTTGGGACAGGGATCGGGCTACACCTTC. The encoded protein is CASSSGILGQGSGYTF.